The next 12 T cell receptor beta chains were all read from a single sample in a study of tumor-infiltrating lymphocytes in primary liver carcinoma. The investigators made TCR beta cDNA from 400 to 550 ng total RNA, using a constant-region primer. Generation of the TCR beta libraries relied on three nested multiplex PCR rounds using slightly modified ARM-PCR. For approximately 11 cycles apiece, the opening two PCR rounds ran with TRBV1-TRBV30 forward primers and a C-beta reverse primer. TCRdb re-derived calls from the multiplex PCR reads in MiXCR, one entry per CDR3 protein. The sample contains about 310,000 distinct CDR3 sequences, more than 55% of which appear only once. Germline DNA was extracted too, while blood RNA derived from unsorted whole blood. The sequencing input was peripheral blood. Receptor source: a woman in her twenties or thirties with primary liver carcinoma and hepatitis B virus infection.

This chain uses TRBV5-4 with TRBJ1-2, with D perhaps matching TRBD1 (5 bases). In germline, CDR1 is SGHNT, CDR2 YYREEE (reference sequence). Between the trimmed V and J ends, which lost 4 bases and 7 bases, there was a span of 17 bases. This CDR3 spans 14 amino acids. CDR3 sequence reads: CASSPGRESAGYTF. CDR3 bases: TGTGCCAGCAGCCCGGGCAGGGAGTCTGCTGGCTACACCTTC.

This CDR3 is CASSLESARGYEQYF. CDR3 nucleotide sequence: TGTGCCAGCAGCTTAGAAAGCGCCAGAGGCTACGAGCAGTACTTC. The chain recombines TRBV11-3 with TRBJ2-7; D gene unclear. Per germline, CDR1 SGHNT and CDR2 YENEEA. Trimming took 0 bases from V and 3 from J, leaving 12 bases between them. CDR3 size: 15 residues.

In regard to this clonotype: Germline is not matched at one junction end, which may reflect a read error. V gene TRBV2 combines with J gene TRBJ2-1, with D possibly being TRBD2 (5 bases). This CDR3 is built from 13 residues. Germline V gene sequence: CDR1 SNHLY, CDR2 FYNNEI. CDR3 sequence reads: CASSDGVNNEQFF. CDR3 sequence (DNA): TGTGCCAGCAGTGACGGGGTGAACAATGAACAGTTCTTC.

Notes on this clonotype: A much bigger clone sits one base away, suggesting this may be a read error. The rearrangement joins TRBV6-5 to TRBJ1-1; D is unresolved. Germline values: CDR1 MNHEY, CDR2 SVGAGI. The CDR3 contains 17 residues. CDR3 sequence (DNA): TGTACCAGCAGTCCCAACGCCGGACGACGAGGGAACACTGAAGCTTTCTTT. It specifies CTSSPNAGRRGNTEAFF.

With respect to this clonotype: This may arise from a read error, as a much more abundant clone is one base away. The chain joins TRBV11-1 to TRBJ2-1; D is unclear. The CDR3 totals 16 residues. Per the germline V gene, CDR1 is SGHAT and CDR2 is FQDESV (reference sequence). The DNA of the CDR3 is TGTGCCAGCAGCCTGTCGGTCTTGCCATCCTACAATAAGCAGTTCTTC. Its translation is CASSLSVLPSYNKQFF.

The table lists this clonotype with many counts. Germline is not matched at one junction end, which may reflect a read error. The rearrangement uses TRBV12-3 or TRBV12-4 and TRBJ2-5; the D is unclear. The CDR3 length is 13 residues. In DNA, the CDR3 is TGTGCCAGCGGTTTTGGTATATGGGAGACCCAGTACTTC. This codes for CASGFGIWETQYF.

This chain uses TRBV6-4 with TRBJ2-5, with TRBD1 as a possible D gene (7 bases). The CDR3 spans 15 residues. CDR1 is MRHNA and CDR2 is SNTAGT in the germline V gene. V lost 8 bases, J lost 5 bases, and 21 bases lay in between. The CDR3 is CASQKGAGSRETQYF. The DNA of the CDR3 is TGTGCCAGCCAGAAGGGGGCGGGGTCTCGCGAGACCCAGTACTTC.

The V and J genes are TRBV6-5 and TRBJ2-5; D may be TRBD2 (6 bases). TRBJ2-1 explains the end of the DNA better; the J call may be wrong. The CDR3 is 15 residues long. Germline V CDR1 and CDR2: MNHEY, SVGAGI. The CDR3 region has the DNA TGTGCCAGCAGTTACGCGGGGACCAGACAAGAGACCCAGTTCTTC. Protein sequence: CASSYAGTRQETQFF.

This clonotype was counted only a few times. This chain joins TRBV5-4 and TRBJ2-5; D is uncertain. The CDR3 loop spans 13 amino acids. Between the trimmed V and J ends, which lost 3 bases and 2 bases, there was a span of 8 bases. Germline loops: CDR1 SGHNT, CDR2 YYREEE (reference sequence). DNA of the CDR3: TGTGCCAGCAGCTCAATCCCACAAGAGACCCAGTACTTC. Amino acids: CASSSIPQETQYF.

The chain joins TRBV11-3 to TRBJ1-1, with a possible D match to TRBD1 (5 bases). V lost 9 bases, J lost 1 base, and 18 bases lay in between. CDR1 SGHNT and CDR2 YENEEA come from the germline V gene. The CDR3 contains 15 residues. CDR3 protein: CARGLGGTRNTEAFF. In nucleotides, the CDR3 is TGTGCCAGGGGCTTAGGAGGGACTAGGAACACTGAAGCTTTCTTT. Variable domain in full (rest from reference TRBV11-3 and TRBJ1-1): EAGVVQSPRYKIIEKKQPVAFWCNPISGHNTLYWYLQNLGQGPELLIRYENEEAVDDSQLPKDRFSAERLKGVDSTLKIQPAELGDSAVYLCARGLGGTRNTEAFFGQGTRLTVV.

There are many counts of this clonotype. The chain employs TRBV11-2 and TRBJ1-6; D call uncertain. The CDR3 sequence is 12 residues long. Germline CDR1 and CDR2: SGHAT and FQNNGV. V shed 6 bases and J shed 14 bases, with 14 bases lying between them. As DNA, the CDR3 is TGTGCCAGCAGTTTGTCGGGAGTAGCCCTCCACTTT. Its protein is CASSLSGVALHF.

This clonotype was found many times. The chain uses TRBV4-1 and TRBJ2-6; D unclear. Trimming cost V 2 bases and J 0 bases, with 14 bases left between them. CDR1 is MGHRA and CDR2 is YSYEKL in the germline V gene. The CDR3 is 18 amino acids. The CDR3 sequence: CASSQLFPGSSGANVLTF. Written as DNA, the CDR3 is TGCGCCAGCAGCCAATTATTTCCGGGCAGCTCTGGGGCCAACGTCCTGACTTTC.